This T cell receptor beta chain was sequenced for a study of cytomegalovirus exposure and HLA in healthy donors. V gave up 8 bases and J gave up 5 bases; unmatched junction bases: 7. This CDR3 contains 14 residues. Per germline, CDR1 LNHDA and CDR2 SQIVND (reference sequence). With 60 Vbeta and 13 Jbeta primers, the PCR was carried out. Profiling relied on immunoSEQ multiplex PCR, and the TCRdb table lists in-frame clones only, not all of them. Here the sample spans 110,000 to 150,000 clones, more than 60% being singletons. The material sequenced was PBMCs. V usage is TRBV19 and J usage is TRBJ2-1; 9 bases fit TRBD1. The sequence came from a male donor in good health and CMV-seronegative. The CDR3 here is CASSYRGQNNEQFF. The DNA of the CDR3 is TGTGCCAGTTCATACAGGGGGCAGAACAATGAGCAGTTCTTC.